This TCR beta chain was obtained from a study of memory CD4+ T cells and cytomegalovirus serostatus. The overall study: This sample comes from healthy Belgian adults, eight to ten CMV seropositive, under 25 seronegative. Study-wide findings and caveats: About 40% of the roughly 150 known CMV-associated TCRbeta sequences appeared in CD4+ memory. CMV serostatus prediction reached median AUC 0.95, or 0.91 with US-trained model.

The assay was immunoSEQ multiplex PCR, and TCRdb's table has in-frame clones only and misses some. The sample has approximately 46,000 clones, around 76% seen once. V shed 3 bases and J 6 bases; nucleotides not matched to a gene: 1. From germline, CDR1 is SGHNT and CDR2 YYREEE (reference sequence). The CDR3 runs 13 residues. Notes on this clone: Its antigen is unidentified.

The sort gate was single viable CD3+CD4+CD8-CD45RO+ cells for memory CD4+ T cells. The chain has TRBV5-4 and TRBJ2-2; 8 bases are shared with TRBD1. The clonotype comes from an adult in good health and CMV-seropositive. The sequenced sample consisted of memory CD4+ T cells from blood. The CDR3 DNA sequence: TGTGCCAGCAGCTCACAGGGGGCCGGGGAGCTGTTTTTT. This codes for CASSSQGAGELFF.